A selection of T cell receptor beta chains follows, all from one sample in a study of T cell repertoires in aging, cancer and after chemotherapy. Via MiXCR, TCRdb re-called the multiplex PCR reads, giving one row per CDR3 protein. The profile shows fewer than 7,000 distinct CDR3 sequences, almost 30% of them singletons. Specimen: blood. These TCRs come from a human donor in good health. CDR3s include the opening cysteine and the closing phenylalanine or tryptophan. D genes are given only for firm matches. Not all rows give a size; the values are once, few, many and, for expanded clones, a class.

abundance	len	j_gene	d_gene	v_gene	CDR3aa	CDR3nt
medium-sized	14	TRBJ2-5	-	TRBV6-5	CASSYSRLAPIQYF	TGTGCCAGCAGTTACTCGAGGCTAGCCCCGATCCAGTACTTC
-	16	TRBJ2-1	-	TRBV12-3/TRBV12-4	CASINGRAASYNEQFF	TGTGCCAGCATAAACGGCCGGGCCGCCTCCTACAATGAGCAGTTCTTC
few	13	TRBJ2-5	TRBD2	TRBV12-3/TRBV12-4	CASTWGGEETQYF	TGTGCCAGCACCTGGGGGGGGGAAGAGACCCAGTACTTC
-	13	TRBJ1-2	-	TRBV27	CASSTPPHYGYTF	TGTGCCAGCAGTACCCCCCCCCACTATGGCTACACCTTC
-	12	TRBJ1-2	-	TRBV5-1	CASSLTPDGYTF	TGCGCCAGCAGCTTGACCCCCGATGGCTACACCTTC
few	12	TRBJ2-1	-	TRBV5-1	CASSLAGDEQFF	TGCGCCAGCAGCTTGGCGGGGGATGAGCAGTTCTTC
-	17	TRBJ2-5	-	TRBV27	CASSPLGKGLEGETQYF	TGTGCCAGCAGTCCGCTGGGGAAAGGTCTCGAGGGAGAGACCCAGTACTTC
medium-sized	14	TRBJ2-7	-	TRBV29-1	CSVDKEGSSYEQYF	TGCAGCGTTGATAAAGAGGGGTCCTCCTACGAGCAGTACTTC
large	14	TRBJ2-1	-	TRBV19	CASKAGSSYNEQFF	TGTGCCAGTAAGGCCGGGAGCTCCTACAATGAGCAGTTCTTC
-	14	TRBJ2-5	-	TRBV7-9	CASSLSPAKETQYF	TGTGCCAGCAGCTTAAGCCCCGCTAAAGAGACCCAGTACTTC